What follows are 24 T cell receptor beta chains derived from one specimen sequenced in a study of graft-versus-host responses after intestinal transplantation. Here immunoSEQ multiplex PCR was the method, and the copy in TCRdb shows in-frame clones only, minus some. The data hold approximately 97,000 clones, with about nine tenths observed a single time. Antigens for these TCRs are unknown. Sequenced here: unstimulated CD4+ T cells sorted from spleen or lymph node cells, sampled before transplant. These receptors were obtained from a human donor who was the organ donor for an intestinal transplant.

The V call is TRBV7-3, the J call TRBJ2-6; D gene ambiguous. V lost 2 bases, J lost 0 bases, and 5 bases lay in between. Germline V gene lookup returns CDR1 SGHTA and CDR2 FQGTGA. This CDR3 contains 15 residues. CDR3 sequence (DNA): TGTGCCAGCAGCTTAGGGCACTCTGGGGCCAACGTCCTGACTTTC. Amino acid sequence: CASSLGHSGANVLTF.

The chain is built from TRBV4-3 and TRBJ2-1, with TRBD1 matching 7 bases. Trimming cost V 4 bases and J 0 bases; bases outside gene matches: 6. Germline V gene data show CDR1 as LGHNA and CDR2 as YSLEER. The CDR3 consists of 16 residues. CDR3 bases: TGCGCCAGCAGCCGCCGGACAGGCGGCTCCTACAATGAGCAGTTCTTC. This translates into CASSRRTGGSYNEQFF.

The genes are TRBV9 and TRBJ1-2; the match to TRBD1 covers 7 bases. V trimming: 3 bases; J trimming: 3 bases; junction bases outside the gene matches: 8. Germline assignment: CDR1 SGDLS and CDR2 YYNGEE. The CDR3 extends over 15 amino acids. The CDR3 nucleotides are TGTGCCAGCAGCGCTTATACAGGGGTGGACTATGGCTACACCTTC. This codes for CASSAYTGVDYGYTF.

CDR3 sequence: CASEDRRNGKLFF. Written as DNA, the CDR3 is TGTGCCAGCGAAGACAGGAGAAATGGGAAACTGTTTTTT. The chain uses TRBV5-4 and TRBJ1-4; a possible D gene is TRBD1 (6 bases). Germline assignment: CDR1 SGHNT and CDR2 YYREEE (reference sequence). Trimming shortened V by 7 bases and J by 11 bases, and 18 bases separated the two germline ends. This CDR3 region has 13 residues.

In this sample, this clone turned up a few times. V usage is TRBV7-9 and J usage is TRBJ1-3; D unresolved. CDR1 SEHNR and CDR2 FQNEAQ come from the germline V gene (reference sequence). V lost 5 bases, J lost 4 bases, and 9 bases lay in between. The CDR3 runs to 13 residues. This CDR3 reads CASSPGGGNTIYF. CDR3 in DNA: TGTGCCAGCAGCCCGGGCGGGGGAAACACCATATATTTT.

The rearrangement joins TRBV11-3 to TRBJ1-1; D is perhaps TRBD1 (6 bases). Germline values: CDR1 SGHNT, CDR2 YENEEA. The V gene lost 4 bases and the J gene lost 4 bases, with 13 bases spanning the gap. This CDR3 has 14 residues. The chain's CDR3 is CASSYRTDGTEAFF. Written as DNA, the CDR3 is TGTGCCAGCAGCTATAGGACAGACGGCACTGAAGCTTTCTTT.

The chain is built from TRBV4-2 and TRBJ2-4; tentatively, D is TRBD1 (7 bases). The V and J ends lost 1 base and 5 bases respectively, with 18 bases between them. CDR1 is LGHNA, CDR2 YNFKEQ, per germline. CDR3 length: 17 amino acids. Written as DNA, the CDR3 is TGTGCCAGCAGCCAAGCGAAAGGGGGCGCGGGGCAAAACATTCAGTACTTC. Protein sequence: CASSQAKGGAGQNIQYF.

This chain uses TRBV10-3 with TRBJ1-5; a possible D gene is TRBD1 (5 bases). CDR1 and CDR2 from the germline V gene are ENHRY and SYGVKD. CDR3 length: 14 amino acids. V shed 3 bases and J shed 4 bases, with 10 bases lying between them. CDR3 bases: TGTGCCATCAGTGACCAGGGTCGGAATCAGCCCCAGCATTTT. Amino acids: CAISDQGRNQPQHF.

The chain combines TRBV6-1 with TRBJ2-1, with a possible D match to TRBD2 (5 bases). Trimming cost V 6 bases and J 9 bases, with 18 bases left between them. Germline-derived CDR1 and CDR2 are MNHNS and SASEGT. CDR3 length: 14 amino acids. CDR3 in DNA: TGTGCCAGCAGAAGTTTAGCGAGTATACTTGAGCAGTTCTTC. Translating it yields CASRSLASILEQFF.

The CDR3 DNA sequence: TGTGCCAGCAGCTTAGTACCAGCGGGGGGGCGAACCGGGGAGCTGTTTTTT. It encodes CASSLVPAGGRTGELFF. The V gene is TRBV7-8, the J gene TRBJ2-2, with 10 bases identical to TRBD2. Trimming removed 1 base from V and 5 bases from J; junction bases left unmatched: 7. The CDR3 is made up of 17 amino acids. Germline V gene lookup returns CDR1 SGHVS and CDR2 FQNEAQ.

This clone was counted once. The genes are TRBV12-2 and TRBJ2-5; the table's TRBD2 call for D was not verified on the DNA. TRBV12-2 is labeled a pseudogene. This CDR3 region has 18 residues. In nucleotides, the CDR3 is TGTGCAAGTCGCTCCCTTAGCGGCGGGGGGGGGAGGGGAGAGACCCAGTACTTC. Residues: CASRSLSGGGGRGETQYF.

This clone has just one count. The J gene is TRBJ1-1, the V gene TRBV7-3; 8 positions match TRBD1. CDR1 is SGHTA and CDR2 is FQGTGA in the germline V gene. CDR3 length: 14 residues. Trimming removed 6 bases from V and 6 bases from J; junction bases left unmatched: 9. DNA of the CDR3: TGTGCCAGCAGACTGACAGGGGACGTGGCTGAAGCTTTCTTT. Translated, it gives CASRLTGDVAEAFF.

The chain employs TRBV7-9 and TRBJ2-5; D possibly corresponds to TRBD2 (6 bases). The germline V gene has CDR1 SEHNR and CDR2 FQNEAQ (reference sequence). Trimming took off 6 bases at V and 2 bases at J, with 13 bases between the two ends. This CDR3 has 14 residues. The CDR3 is CASSSFAGQETQYF. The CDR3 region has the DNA TGTGCCAGCAGTTCCTTCGCGGGGCAAGAGACCCAGTACTTC.

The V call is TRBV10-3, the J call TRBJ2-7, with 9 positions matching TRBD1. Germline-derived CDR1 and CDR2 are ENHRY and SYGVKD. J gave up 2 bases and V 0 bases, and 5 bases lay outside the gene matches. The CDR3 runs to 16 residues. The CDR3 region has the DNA TGTGCCATCAGTGAGTCTAGGACAGGGGTTACCTACGAGCAGTACTTC. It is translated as CAISESRTGVTYEQYF.

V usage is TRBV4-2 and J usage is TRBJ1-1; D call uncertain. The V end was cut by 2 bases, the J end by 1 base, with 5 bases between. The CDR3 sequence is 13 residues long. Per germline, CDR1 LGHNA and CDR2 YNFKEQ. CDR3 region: CASSQPGNTEAFF. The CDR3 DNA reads TGTGCCAGCAGCCAACCAGGGAACACTGAAGCTTTCTTT.

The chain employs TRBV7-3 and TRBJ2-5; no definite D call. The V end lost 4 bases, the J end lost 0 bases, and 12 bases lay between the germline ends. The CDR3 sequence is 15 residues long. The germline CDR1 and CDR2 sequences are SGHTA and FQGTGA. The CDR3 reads CASSSLRLYQETQYF. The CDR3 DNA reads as TGTGCCAGCAGCTCTCTACGACTGTACCAAGAGACCCAGTACTTC.

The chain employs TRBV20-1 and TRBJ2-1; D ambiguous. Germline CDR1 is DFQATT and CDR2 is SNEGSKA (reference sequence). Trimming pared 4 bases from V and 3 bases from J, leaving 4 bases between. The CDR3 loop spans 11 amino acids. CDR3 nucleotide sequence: TGCAGTGCTATACTCTACAATGAGCAGTTCTTC. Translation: CSAILYNEQFF.

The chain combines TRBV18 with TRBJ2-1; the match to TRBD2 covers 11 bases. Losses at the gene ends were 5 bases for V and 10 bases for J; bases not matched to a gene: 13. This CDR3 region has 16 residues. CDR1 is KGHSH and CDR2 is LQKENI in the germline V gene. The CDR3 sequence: CASSESFSGGAEEQFF. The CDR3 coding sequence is TGTGCCAGCTCAGAATCATTTAGCGGGGGGGCCGAGGAGCAGTTCTTC.

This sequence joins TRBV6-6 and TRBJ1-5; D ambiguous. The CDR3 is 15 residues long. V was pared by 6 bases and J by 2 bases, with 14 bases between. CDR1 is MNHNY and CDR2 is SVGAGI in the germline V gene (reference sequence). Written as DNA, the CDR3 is TGTGCCAGCAGCACCTCGGGGTTGGGCAATCAGCCCCAGCATTTT. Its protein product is CASSTSGLGNQPQHF.

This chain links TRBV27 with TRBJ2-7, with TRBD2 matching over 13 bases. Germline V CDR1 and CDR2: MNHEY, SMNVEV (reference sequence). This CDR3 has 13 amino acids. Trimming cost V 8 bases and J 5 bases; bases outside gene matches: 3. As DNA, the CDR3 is TGTGCCAGCCGACTAGCGGGGGGAAACGAGCAGTACTTC. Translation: CASRLAGGNEQYF.

CDR3 residues: CASSLSEGAGWYNEQFF. The CDR3 DNA reads TGTGCCAGCAGCCTGAGTGAGGGCGCCGGCTGGTACAATGAGCAGTTCTTC. The chain is built from TRBV7-9 and TRBJ2-1; a possible D gene is TRBD2 (5 bases). The length of the CDR3 is 17 residues. The V end lost 5 bases, the J end lost 4 bases, and 21 bases lay between the germline ends. The germline V gene encodes CDR1 SEHNR and CDR2 FQNEAQ (reference sequence).

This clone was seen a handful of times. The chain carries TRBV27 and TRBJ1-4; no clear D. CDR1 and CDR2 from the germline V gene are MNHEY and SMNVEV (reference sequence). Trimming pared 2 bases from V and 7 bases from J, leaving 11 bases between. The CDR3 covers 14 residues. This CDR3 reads CASSLTTRGEKLFF. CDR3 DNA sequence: TGTGCCAGCAGTTTAACTACCCGGGGTGAAAAACTGTTTTTT.

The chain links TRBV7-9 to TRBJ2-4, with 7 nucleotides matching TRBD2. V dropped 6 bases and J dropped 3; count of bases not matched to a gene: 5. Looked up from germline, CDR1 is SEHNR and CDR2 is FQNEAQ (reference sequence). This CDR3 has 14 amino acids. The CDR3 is CASSGGGLKNIQYF. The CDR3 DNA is TGTGCCAGCAGTGGGGGGGGTCTCAAAAACATTCAGTACTTC.

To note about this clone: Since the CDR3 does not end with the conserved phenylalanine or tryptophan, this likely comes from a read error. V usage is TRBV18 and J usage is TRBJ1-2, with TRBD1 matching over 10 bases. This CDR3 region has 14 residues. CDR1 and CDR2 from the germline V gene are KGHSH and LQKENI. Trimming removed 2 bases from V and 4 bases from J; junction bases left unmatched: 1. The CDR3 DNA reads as TGTGCCAGCTCACCAGGGACAGGGGTCTATGGCTACACCTCC. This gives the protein CASSPGTGVYGYTS.